A selection of T cell receptor beta chains follows, all from one sample in a study of T cells after yellow fever vaccination. TCRdb itself ran the 5' RACE reads through MiXCR, one entry per CDR3 protein. The sample holds approximately 450,000 distinct CDR3 sequences, around 19% seen once. Sequenced material: PBMCs, taken before the yellow fever booster vaccination. These receptors were collected from a man aged 18 to 29 who received the YFV17D yellow fever vaccine. Both conserved end residues are part of each CDR3. The order of the fields is CDR3 DNA, CDR3 protein, J gene, clone size, D gene, V gene. The D gene is left open where the match is weak. Not every row has a clone size; where given, it reads once, few, many or a size class.

TGTGCCAGCAGATTACCATCCAATAATTCACCCCTCCACTTT CASRLPSNNSPLHF TRBJ1-6 few NA TRBV6-5
TGTGCCAGCAGTTTTAGACTAGCTGAGGCAGATACGCAGTATTTT CASSFRLAEADTQYF TRBJ2-3 few TRBD2 TRBV12-3/TRBV12-4
TGCAGTGCTCGTCAACAGGGGGCCGACCCCGGGGAGCTGTTTTTT CSARQQGADPGELFF TRBJ2-2 NA TRBD1 TRBV20-1
TGTGCCAGCCGAGGACGAGGCGGGGATCGCACCGGGGAGCTGTTTTTT CASRGRGGDRTGELFF TRBJ2-2 NA NA TRBV3-1
TGCGCCAGCAGCCAAGACCTAGACAGGGGATGGAGCACTGAAGCTTTCTTT CASSQDLDRGWSTEAFF TRBJ1-1 NA TRBD1 TRBV4-3
TGCGCCAGCAGCCGAGGAACACAGGATACGCAGTATTTT CASSRGTQDTQYF TRBJ2-3 NA NA TRBV4-3
TGTGCCAGCAGCTTAGGAGGCTTTGAGACCCAGTACTTC CASSLGGFETQYF TRBJ2-5 NA NA TRBV7-9
TGTGCCACCAGCTACCACCGGGGGGCCAGCTCCTACGAGCAGTACTTC CATSYHRGASSYEQYF TRBJ2-7 few NA TRBV15
TGTGCCAGCACCCTTGGTTACGGAGGCAGGGTAGGGACTGAAGCTTTCTTT CASTLGYGGRVGTEAFF TRBJ1-1 NA NA TRBV5-6
TGCAGCGTTATATACCATTACGGCCGGGGAAAGGGAGGCGAGACCCAGTACTTC CSVIYHYGRGKGGETQYF TRBJ2-5 NA NA TRBV29-1
TGTGCCAGCGGGGCCCTGAACACCGGGGAGCTGTTTTTT CASGALNTGELFF TRBJ2-2 NA NA TRBV6-6
TGCGCCAGCAGCCAAGACATAAGCTCCGAGACAGGGCAGGGCTACACCTTC CASSQDISSETGQGYTF TRBJ1-2 NA TRBD1 TRBV4-3
TGTGCCAGCAGTCGCCAGTATGGCTACACCTTC CASSRQYGYTF TRBJ1-2 NA NA TRBV2
TGTGCAAGCAGCTTATTAGGGGGAGGGAACACAGATACGCAGTATTTT CASSLLGGGNTDTQYF TRBJ2-3 NA NA TRBV7-9
TGTGCCAGCAGCTACCACTCTGGGGCCAACGTCCTGACTTTC CASSYHSGANVLTF TRBJ2-6 NA NA TRBV7-2
TGTGCCAGCAGGGAAGGGCGGGAGACCCAGTACTTC CASREGRETQYF TRBJ2-5 few NA TRBV7-9
TGCGCCAGCAGCCATCTACAGGGTGGTGGAAACACCATATATTTT CASSHLQGGGNTIYF TRBJ1-3 many NA TRBV4-3
TGCAGTGCTAGGCTACAGGGGGGAGATACGCAGTATTTT CSARLQGGDTQYF TRBJ2-3 NA TRBD1 TRBV20-1
TGCGCCAGCAGCCAAGGGGCAATGACAGGGACCGCTGAAGCTTTCTTT CASSQGAMTGTAEAFF TRBJ1-1 NA TRBD1 TRBV4-1
TGTGCCAGCAGTTACTCATGGGGTAATCAGCCCCAGCATTTT CASSYSWGNQPQHF TRBJ1-5 few NA TRBV6-2/TRBV6-3
TGTGCCAGCAGTTACTGGGATTTCACTGAAGCTTTCTTT CASSYWDFTEAFF TRBJ1-1 many NA TRBV6-2/TRBV6-3
TGTGCCAGCAGTTTATCCCGAACAGGGGGCACGGATACGCAGTATTTT CASSLSRTGGTDTQYF TRBJ2-3 NA TRBD1 TRBV27
TGTGCCAGCAGCTCCCCGATAACTAGGTCGAACACTGAAGCTTTCTTT CASSSPITRSNTEAFF TRBJ1-1 NA NA TRBV7-8
TGTGCCAGCAGCACAGAGACTAGCGGGGGCTCCGAGCAGTACTTC CASSTETSGGSEQYF TRBJ2-7 NA TRBD2 TRBV9
TGTGCCAGCAGCCCCGGCGGGGCCAGCAATCAGCCCCAGCATTTT CASSPGGASNQPQHF TRBJ1-5 many NA TRBV7-2
TGTGCCAGCATTTCTCCGGGCGGGAACTATGGCTACACCTTC CASISPGGNYGYTF TRBJ1-2 few NA TRBV6-5
TGCAGTGCTCCGGGACAGGGGGACACTGAAGCTTTCTTT CSAPGQGDTEAFF TRBJ1-1 NA TRBD1 TRBV20-1
TGTGCCACCAGCAGCCGTCGGCAGGAAGGTCAGCCCCAGCATTTT CATSSRRQEGQPQHF TRBJ1-5 NA NA TRBV15
TGCAGTGTACGACAGGCCCACTATAGCACAGATACGCAGTATTTT CSVRQAHYSTDTQYF TRBJ2-3 many NA TRBV20-1
TGTGCCAGCAGCCTCCCCGCCGGGAGGGACACAGATACGCAGTATTTT CASSLPAGRDTDTQYF TRBJ2-3 few TRBD2 TRBV6-9
TGTGCCAGCAGCACAAGACAGGGGGCGGCCAAAAACATTCAGTACTTC CASSTRQGAAKNIQYF TRBJ2-4 NA TRBD1 TRBV6-2/TRBV6-3
TGTGCCAGCAGCCAAAGGACCCGAAAACTGTTTTTT CASSQRTRKLFF TRBJ1-4 few NA TRBV3-1
TGTGCCAGCAGGATCACGGGGAGAAGCACAGATACGCAGTATTTT CASRITGRSTDTQYF TRBJ2-3 NA NA TRBV28
TGTGCCAGCAGCTTGGCCGGATTTGGACTAGCGGGGCACGAGCAGTACTTC CASSLAGFGLAGHEQYF TRBJ2-7 NA TRBD2 TRBV5-8
TGTGCCAGCAGTCCTGGCGGGGGGGGTTGGGGCAATCAGCCCCAGCATTTT CASSPGGGGWGNQPQHF TRBJ1-5 few NA TRBV12-3/TRBV12-4
TGCGCCAGCAGCTCGCAGGGGGCCGTAGTCCATGAGCAGTTCTTC CASSSQGAVVHEQFF TRBJ2-1 NA TRBD1 TRBV5-1
TGTGCCAGCAGTTTCGACACTGAAGCTTTCTTT CASSFDTEAFF TRBJ1-1 many NA TRBV12-3/TRBV12-4
TGTGCCAGCAGCTGGGATGCCGATTCACCCCTCCACTTT CASSWDADSPLHF TRBJ1-6 few NA TRBV7-3
TGTGCCAGCAGGGGACAAGGCCAATCCTACGAGCAGTACTTC CASRGQGQSYEQYF TRBJ2-7 NA NA TRBV25-1
TGCGCCAGCAGCTACCGGGTCACAGGGGAAGATACGCAGTATTTT CASSYRVTGEDTQYF TRBJ2-3 NA TRBD1 TRBV5-1
TGTGCCAGCAGCTATAGCGGGGGCGGGGATACGCAGTATTTT CASSYSGGGDTQYF TRBJ2-3 few TRBD2 TRBV7-2
TGCGCCAGCAGCCAAGACCTCGGGATGGGTGAAGCTTTCTTT CASSQDLGMGEAFF TRBJ1-1 few NA TRBV4-3
TGTGCCAGCAGTCAGGGCCCGGGACTAGCCTCGAACACCGGGGAGCTGTTTTTT CASSQGPGLASNTGELFF TRBJ2-2 NA TRBD2 TRBV6-2/TRBV6-3
TGCAGTGTTCCGCAGGTCTATGGCTACACCTTC CSVPQVYGYTF TRBJ1-2 NA NA TRBV20-1
TGTGCCACCAGCAGAGATGTCCTCGGGTCCGGGGAGCTGTTTTTT CATSRDVLGSGELFF TRBJ2-2 few NA TRBV15
TGCAGCCCCCGGACAGACCTATATAGCAATCAGCCCCAGCATTTT CSPRTDLYSNQPQHF TRBJ1-5 NA NA TRBV29-1
TGCGCCAGCAGCTTTGCTAGGAGGGAGAATGAGCAGTTCTTC CASSFARRENEQFF TRBJ2-1 NA NA TRBV5-1
TGTGCCAGCAGTTTAAACAGCGTAAACTATGGCTACACCTTC CASSLNSVNYGYTF TRBJ1-2 few NA TRBV12-3/TRBV12-4
TGTGCCAGCTTGACCCCCGGCAGGGGAGACACTGAAGCTTTCTTT CASLTPGRGDTEAFF TRBJ1-1 few NA TRBV28
TGCGCCAGCAGGACAGGTCAATATGGCTACACCTTC CASRTGQYGYTF TRBJ1-2 NA NA TRBV5-1
TGTGCCAGCAGCTCCCCCCGGGGAGGGCAGTTCTTC CASSSPRGGQFF TRBJ2-1 NA NA TRBV9
TGTGCCAGTAGTATAGCGACGGGTGAAGCTTTCTTT CASSIATGEAFF TRBJ1-1 NA NA TRBV19
TGTGCCAGCAGCTTAGGCGGTAGTACTGGAGAGACCCAGTACTTC CASSLGGSTGETQYF TRBJ2-5 NA NA TRBV7-2
TGCAGTGGCAAATTCTCGGCGGATACGCAGTATTTT CSGKFSADTQYF TRBJ2-3 few NA TRBV20-1
TGTGCCAGCAGTTTTCAGTCGGCCGGGGAGCTGTTTTTT CASSFQSAGELFF TRBJ2-2 few NA TRBV12-3/TRBV12-4
TGTGCCAGCAGTGAGGCCGGAGGGCGTGGAGAGACCCAGTACTTC CASSEAGGRGETQYF TRBJ2-5 few NA TRBV25-1